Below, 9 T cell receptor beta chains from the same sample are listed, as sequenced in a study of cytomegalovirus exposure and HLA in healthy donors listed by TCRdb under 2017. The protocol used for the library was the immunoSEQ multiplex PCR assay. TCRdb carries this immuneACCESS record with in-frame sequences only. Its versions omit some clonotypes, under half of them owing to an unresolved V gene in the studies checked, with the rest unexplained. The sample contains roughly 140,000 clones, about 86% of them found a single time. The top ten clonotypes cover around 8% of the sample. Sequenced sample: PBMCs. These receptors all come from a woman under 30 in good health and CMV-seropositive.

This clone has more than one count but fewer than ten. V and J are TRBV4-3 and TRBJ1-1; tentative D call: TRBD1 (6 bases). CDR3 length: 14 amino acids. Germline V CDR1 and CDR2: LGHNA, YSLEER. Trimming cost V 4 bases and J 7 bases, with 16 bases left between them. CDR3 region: CASSRVGGQSEAFF. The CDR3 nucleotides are TGCGCCAGCAGCCGCGTGGGGGGGCAGAGTGAAGCTTTCTTT.

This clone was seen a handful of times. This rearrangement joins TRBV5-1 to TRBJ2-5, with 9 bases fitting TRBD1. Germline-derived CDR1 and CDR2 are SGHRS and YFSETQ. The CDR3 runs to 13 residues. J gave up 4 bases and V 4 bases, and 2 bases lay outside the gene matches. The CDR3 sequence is CASSPTGGETQYF. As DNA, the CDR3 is TGCGCCAGCAGCCCGACAGGGGGAGAGACCCAGTACTTC. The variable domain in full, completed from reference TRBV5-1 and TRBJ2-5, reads KAGVTQTPRYLIKTRGQQVTLSCSPISGHRSVSWYQQTPGQGLQFLFEYFSETQRNKGNFPGRFSGRQFSNSRSEMNVSTLELGDSALYLCASSPTGGETQYFGPGTRLLVL.

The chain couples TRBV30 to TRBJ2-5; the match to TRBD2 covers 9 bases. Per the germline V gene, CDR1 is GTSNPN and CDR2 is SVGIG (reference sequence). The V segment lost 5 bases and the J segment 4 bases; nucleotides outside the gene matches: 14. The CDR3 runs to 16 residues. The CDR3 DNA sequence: TGTGCCTGGTCCCTTCGCGGCGGGGGGGTCCGAGAGACCCAGTACTTC. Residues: CAWSLRGGGVRETQYF.

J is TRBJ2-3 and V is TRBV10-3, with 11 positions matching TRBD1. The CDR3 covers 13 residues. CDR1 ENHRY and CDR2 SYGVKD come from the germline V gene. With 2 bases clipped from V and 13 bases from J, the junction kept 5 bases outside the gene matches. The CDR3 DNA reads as TGTGCCATCAGTGAGCCACCGGGACAGGGGGAGTATTTT. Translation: CAISEPPGQGEYF.

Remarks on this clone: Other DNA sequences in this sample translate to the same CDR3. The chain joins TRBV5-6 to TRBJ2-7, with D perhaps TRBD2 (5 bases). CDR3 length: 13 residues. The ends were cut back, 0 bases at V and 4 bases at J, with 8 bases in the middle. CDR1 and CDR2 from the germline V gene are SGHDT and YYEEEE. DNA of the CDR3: TGTGCCAGCAGCTTGGTCGGGGAATACGAGCAGTACTTC. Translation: CASSLVGEYEQYF.

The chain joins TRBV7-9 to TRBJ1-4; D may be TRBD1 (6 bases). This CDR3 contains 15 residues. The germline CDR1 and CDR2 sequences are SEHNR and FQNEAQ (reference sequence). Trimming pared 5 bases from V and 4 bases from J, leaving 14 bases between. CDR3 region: CASSPGAGSNEKLFF. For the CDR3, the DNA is TGTGCCAGCAGCCCAGGGGCAGGGAGTAATGAAAAACTGTTTTTT.

CDR3 region: CASSPPARENTGELFF. The CDR3 DNA sequence: TGCGCCAGCAGCCCCCCTGCGCGCGAGAACACCGGGGAGCTGTTTTTT. The chain carries TRBV5-1 and TRBJ2-2, with D unresolved. Trimming shortened V by 4 bases and J by 1 base, and 14 bases separated the two germline ends. The CDR3 runs to 16 residues. CDR1 is SGHRS, CDR2 YFSETQ, per germline.

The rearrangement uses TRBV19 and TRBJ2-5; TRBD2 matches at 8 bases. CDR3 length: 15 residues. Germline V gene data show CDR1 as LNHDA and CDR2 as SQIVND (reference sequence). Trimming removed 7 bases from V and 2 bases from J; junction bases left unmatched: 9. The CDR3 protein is CASTPREGGQETQYF. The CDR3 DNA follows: TGTGCCAGTACCCCCCGGGAGGGGGGACAAGAGACCCAGTACTTC.

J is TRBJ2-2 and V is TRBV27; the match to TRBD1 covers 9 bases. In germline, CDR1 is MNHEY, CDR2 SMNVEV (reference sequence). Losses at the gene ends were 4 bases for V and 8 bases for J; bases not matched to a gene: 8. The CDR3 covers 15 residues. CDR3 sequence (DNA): TGTGCCAGCAGTTCACCGGGACAGGGTTCTGGGGAGCTGTTTTTT. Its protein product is CASSSPGQGSGELFF.